Reported below is one T cell receptor (beta chain). Each sample yielded around 9.6 x 10^4 assayed TCR templates. Repertoires were generated with immunoSEQ multiplex PCR, while TCRdb's copy carries only in-frame clones and drops some. The sample has some 40,000 clones, about 89% seen once. The data belong to a study of siplizumab effects on memory and regulatory T cells. The germline V gene has CDR1 SGHNT and CDR2 YYREEE (reference sequence). The CDR3 spans 13 residues. Trimming left V 8 bases short and J 1 base short, with 11 bases between. The TCR comes from a human donor in good health. The sequencing input was naive CD4+ T cells sorted from blood. V and J are TRBV5-4 and TRBJ2-3; a possible D gene is TRBD2 (5 bases). The DNA of the CDR3 is TGTGCCAGTAGCGTTAGCGGCACAGATACGCAGTATTTT. Translation gives CASSVSGTDTQYF.